This TCR beta chain comes out of a study of T-cell reconstitution after alpha-beta-depleted transplantation in children. The CDR3 contains 12 residues. The V end lost 1 base, the J end lost 8 bases, and 8 bases lay between the germline ends. This clonotype was seen at least ten times. The authors prepared the TCRbeta library with unique molecular identifiers. TCRdb passed the PCR reads through MiXCR, listing each CDR3 protein once. The sample contains about 640,000 distinct CDR3 sequences, around 16% of which appear only once. The sequence derives from a human donor who donated a stem cell graft to a child with acute myeloid leukemia. The sample here was PBMCs from the stem cell graft donor, taken from the stem cell graft. V usage is TRBV12-3 or TRBV12-4 and J usage is TRBJ1-2; D is possibly TRBD1 (5 bases). In DNA, the CDR3 is TGTGCCAGCAGTTTAGTGGGGCAGGGCTACACCTTC. Its translation is CASSLVGQGYTF.